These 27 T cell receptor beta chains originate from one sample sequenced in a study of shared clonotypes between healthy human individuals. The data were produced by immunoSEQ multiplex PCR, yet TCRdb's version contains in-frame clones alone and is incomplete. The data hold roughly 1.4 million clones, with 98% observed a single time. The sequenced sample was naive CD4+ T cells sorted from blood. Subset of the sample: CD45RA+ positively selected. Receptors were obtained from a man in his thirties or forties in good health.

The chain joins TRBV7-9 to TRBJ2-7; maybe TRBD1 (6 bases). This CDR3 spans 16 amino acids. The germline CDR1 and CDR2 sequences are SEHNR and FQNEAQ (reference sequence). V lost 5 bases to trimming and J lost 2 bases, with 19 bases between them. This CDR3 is CASSTPLGAGAYEQYF. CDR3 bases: TGTGCCAGCAGCACACCCCTTGGGGCAGGGGCCTACGAGCAGTACTTC.

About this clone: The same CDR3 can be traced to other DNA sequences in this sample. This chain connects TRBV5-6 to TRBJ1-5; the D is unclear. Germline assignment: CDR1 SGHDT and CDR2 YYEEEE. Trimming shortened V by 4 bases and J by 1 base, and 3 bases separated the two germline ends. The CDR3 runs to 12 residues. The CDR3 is CASSLSNQPQHF. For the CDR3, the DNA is TGTGCCAGCAGCCTCAGCAATCAGCCCCAGCATTTT.

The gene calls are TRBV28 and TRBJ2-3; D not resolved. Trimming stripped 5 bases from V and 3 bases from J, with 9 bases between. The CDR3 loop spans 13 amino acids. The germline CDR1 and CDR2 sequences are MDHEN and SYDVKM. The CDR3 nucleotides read TGTGCCAGCAGTCCGAAAAATACAGATACGCAGTATTTT. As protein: CASSPKNTDTQYF.

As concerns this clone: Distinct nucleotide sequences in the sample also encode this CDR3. CDR3 sequence (DNA): TGCGCCAGCAGGCGGGATACCGGGGAGCTGTTTTTT. It specifies CASRRDTGELFF. The chain links TRBV5-1 to TRBJ2-2, with TRBD2 as a possible D gene (6 bases). Germline CDR1 SGHRS, CDR2 YFSETQ. CDR3 length: 12 residues. V was trimmed by 5 bases and J by 5 bases, leaving 7 bases between them.

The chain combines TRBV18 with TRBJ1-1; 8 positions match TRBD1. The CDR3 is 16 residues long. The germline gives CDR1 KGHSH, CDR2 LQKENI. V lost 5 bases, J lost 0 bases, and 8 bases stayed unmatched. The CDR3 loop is CASSLGQGVMNTEAFF. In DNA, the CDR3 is TGTGCCAGCTCATTAGGACAGGGAGTCATGAACACTGAAGCTTTCTTT.

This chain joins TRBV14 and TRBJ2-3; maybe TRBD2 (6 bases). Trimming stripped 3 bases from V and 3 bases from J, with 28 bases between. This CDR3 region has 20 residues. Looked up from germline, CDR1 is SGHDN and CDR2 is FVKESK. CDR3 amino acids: CASSQLARIPPGSRTDTQYF. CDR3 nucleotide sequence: TGTGCCAGCAGCCAGCTCGCTAGGATCCCCCCCGGGAGTAGAACAGATACGCAGTATTTT. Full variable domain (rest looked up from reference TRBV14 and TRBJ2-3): EAGVTQFPSHSVIEKGQTVTLRCDPISGHDNLYWYRRVMGKEIKFLLHFVKESKQDESGMPNNRFLAERTGGTYSTLKVQPAELEDSGVYFCASSQLARIPPGSRTDTQYFGPGTRLTVL.

CDR3 sequence reads: CASSGRQVRREQYF. In nucleotides, the CDR3 is TGTGCCAGCAGTGGACGACAGGTTCGTCGAGAGCAGTACTTC. V is TRBV6-5 and J is TRBJ2-7; D may be TRBD1 (6 bases). The CDR3 length is 14 residues. V was clipped by 5 bases and J by 7 bases, with 18 bases between them. CDR1 and CDR2 (germline): MNHEY, SVGAGI.

The CDR3 coding sequence is TGTGCCAGTAGTAGTGAGGGATACAGGATAAGCCTTGTCGAGCAGTACTTC. Translation: CASSSEGYRISLVEQYF. The chain couples TRBV19 to TRBJ2-7; D assignment may be TRBD1 or TRBD2 (5 bases each). The CDR3 spans 17 residues. Looked up from germline, CDR1 is LNHDA and CDR2 is SQIVND (reference sequence). Between the trimmed V and J ends, which lost 4 bases and 6 bases, there was a span of 25 bases.

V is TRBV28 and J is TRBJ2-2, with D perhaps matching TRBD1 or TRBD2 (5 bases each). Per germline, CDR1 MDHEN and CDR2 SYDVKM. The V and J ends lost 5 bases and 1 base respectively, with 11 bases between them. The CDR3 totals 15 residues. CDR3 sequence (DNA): TGTGCCAGCAGTCCCTCGGGGCGGAACACCGGGGAGCTGTTTTTT. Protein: CASSPSGRNTGELFF. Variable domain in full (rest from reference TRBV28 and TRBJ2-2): DVKVTQSSRYLVKRTGEKVFLECVQDMDHENMFWYRQDPGLGLRLIYFSYDVKMKEKGDIPEGYSVSREKKERFSLILESASTNQTSMYLCASSPSGRNTGELFFGEGSRLTVL.

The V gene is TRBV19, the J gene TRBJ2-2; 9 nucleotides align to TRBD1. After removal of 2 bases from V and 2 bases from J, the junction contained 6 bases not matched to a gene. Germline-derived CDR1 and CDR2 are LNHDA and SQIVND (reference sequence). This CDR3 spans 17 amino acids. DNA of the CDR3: TGTGCCAGTAGTATACCGGGACAGGGTACAAACACCGGGGAGCTGTTTTTT. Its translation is CASSIPGQGTNTGELFF.

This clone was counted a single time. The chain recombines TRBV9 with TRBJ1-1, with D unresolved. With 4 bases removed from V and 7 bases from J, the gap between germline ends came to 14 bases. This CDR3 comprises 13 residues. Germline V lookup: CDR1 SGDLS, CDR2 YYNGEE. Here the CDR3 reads CASSPHGVGEAFF. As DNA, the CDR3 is TGTGCCAGCAGCCCGCACGGGGTAGGTGAAGCTTTCTTT.

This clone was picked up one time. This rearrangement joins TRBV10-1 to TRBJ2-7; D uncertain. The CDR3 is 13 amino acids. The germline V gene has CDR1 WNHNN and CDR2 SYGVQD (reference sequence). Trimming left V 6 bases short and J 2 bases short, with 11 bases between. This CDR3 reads CASSPGGAYEQYF. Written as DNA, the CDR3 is TGCGCCAGCAGCCCGGGTGGAGCCTACGAGCAGTACTTC.

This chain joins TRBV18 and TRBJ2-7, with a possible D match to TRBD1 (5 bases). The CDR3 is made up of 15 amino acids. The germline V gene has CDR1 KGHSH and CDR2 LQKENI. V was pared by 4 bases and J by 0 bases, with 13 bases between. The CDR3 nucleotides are TGTGCCAGCTCACGTCACAGAGACAGCTCCTACGAGCAGTACTTC. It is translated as CASSRHRDSSYEQYF.

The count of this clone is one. The CDR3 nucleotides read TGCGCCAGCACTCCCGGACAGGGGTTGGCAGATACGCAGTATTTT. Translated, it gives CASTPGQGLADTQYF. The gene calls are TRBV5-1 and TRBJ2-3, with TRBD1 identical over 9 bases. Germline CDR1 and CDR2: SGHRS and YFSETQ. This CDR3 has 15 residues. The V segment lost 6 bases and the J segment 4 bases; nucleotides outside the gene matches: 9.

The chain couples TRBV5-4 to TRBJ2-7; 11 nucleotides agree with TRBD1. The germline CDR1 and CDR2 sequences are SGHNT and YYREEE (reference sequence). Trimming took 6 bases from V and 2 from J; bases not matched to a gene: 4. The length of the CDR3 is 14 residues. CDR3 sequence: CASTPGQGAYEQYF. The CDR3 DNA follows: TGTGCCAGCACCCCGGGACAGGGGGCCTACGAGCAGTACTTC.

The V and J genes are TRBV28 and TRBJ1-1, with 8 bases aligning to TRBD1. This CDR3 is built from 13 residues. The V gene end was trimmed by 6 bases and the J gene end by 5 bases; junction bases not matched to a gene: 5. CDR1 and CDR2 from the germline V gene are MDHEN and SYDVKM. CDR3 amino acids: CASSYTGGTEAFF. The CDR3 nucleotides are TGTGCCAGCAGCTATACAGGGGGGACTGAAGCTTTCTTT.

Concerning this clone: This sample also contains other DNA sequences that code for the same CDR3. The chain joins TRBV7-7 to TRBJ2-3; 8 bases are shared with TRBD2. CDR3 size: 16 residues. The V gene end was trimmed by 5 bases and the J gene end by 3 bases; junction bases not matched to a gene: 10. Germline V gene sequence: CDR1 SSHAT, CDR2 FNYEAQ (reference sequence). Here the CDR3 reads CASSPGLAGSTDTQYF. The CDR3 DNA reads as TGTGCCAGCAGCCCCGGGCTAGCGGGTTCTACAGATACGCAGTATTTT.

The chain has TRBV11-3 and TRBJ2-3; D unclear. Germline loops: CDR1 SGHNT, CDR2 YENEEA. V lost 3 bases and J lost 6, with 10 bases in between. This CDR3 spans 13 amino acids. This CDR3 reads CASSFTRADTQYF. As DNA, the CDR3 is TGTGCCAGCAGCTTTACTCGTGCGGATACGCAGTATTTT.

The CDR3 nucleotides read TGTGCCAGCACCCAGGGTACGGGGGGACCGATTAGCAATCAGCCCCAGCATTTT. It codes for CASTQGTGGPISNQPQHF. The chain recombines TRBV28 with TRBJ1-5, with a tentative D call TRBD1 (5 bases). This CDR3 has 18 amino acids. The V end lost 7 bases, the J end lost 0 bases, and 22 bases lay between the germline ends. CDR1 MDHEN and CDR2 SYDVKM come from the germline V gene.

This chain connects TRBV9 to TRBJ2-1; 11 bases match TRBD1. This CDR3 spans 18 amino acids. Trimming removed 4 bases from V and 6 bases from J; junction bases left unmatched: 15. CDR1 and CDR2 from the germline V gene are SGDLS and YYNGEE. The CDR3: CASSIRGQGVSFSNEQFF. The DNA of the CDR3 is TGTGCCAGCAGCATTCGGGGACAGGGGGTCTCCTTTAGCAATGAGCAGTTCTTC.

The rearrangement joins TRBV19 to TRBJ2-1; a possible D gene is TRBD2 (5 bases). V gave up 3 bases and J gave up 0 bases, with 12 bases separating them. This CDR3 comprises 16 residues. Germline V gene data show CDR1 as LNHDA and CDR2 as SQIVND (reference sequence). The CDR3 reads CASSILSSASYNEQFF. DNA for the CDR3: TGTGCCAGTAGTATCCTCAGTAGCGCCTCCTACAATGAGCAGTTCTTC.

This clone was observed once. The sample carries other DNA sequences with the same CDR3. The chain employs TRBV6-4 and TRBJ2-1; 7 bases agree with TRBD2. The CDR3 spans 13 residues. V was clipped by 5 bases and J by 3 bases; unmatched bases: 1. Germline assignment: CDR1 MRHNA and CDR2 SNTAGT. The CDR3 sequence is CASSRTSYNEQFF. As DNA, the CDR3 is TGTGCCAGCAGTAGGACTAGCTACAATGAGCAGTTCTTC.

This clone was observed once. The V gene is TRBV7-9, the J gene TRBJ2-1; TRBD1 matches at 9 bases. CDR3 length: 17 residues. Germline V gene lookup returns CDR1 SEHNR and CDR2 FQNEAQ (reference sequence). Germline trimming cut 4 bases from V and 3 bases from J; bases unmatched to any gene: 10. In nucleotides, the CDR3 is TGTGCCAGCAGCTCCCTCTCCGGGACAGGGAACTACAATGAGCAGTTCTTC. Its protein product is CASSSLSGTGNYNEQFF.

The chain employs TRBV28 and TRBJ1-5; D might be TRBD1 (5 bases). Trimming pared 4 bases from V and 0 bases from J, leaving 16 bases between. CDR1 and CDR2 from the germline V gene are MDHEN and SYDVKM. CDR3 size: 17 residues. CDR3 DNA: TGTGCCAGCAGTTCCCCCTCAGGGCAGCTTAGCAATCAGCCCCAGCATTTT. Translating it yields CASSSPSGQLSNQPQHF.

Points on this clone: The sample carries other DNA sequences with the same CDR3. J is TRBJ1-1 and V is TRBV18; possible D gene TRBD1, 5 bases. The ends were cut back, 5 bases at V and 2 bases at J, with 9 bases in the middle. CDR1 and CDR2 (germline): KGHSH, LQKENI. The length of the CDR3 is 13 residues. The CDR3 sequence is CASSSTVNTEAFF. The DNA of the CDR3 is TGTGCCAGCTCATCGACAGTCAACACTGAAGCTTTCTTT.

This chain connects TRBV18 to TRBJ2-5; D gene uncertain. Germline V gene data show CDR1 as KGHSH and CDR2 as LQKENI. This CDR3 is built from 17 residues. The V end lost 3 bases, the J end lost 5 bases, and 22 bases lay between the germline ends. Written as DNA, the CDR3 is TGTGCCAGCTCACCCATCCCTTTCAATGCCCAAAGGGAGACCCAGTACTTC. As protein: CASSPIPFNAQRETQYF.

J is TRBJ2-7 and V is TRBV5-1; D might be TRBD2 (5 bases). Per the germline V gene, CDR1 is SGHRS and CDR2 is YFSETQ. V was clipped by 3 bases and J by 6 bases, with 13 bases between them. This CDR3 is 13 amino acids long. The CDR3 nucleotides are TGCGCCAGCAGCTCCAATAGCGAATCCGAGCAGTACTTC. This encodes CASSSNSESEQYF.